This note documents a single T cell receptor beta chain sequence. What it binds is not known. Germline V gives CDR1 MNHEY, CDR2 SVGAGI. The CDR3 extends over 13 amino acids. The V segment lost 7 bases and the J segment 7 bases; nucleotides outside the gene matches: 6. Here immunoSEQ multiplex PCR was the method, and the copy in TCRdb shows in-frame clones only, minus some. The table has millions of clones, roughly 93% seen once; the top ten hold under 0.45%. This sample was taken from a study of shared clonotypes between healthy human individuals. The study, taken as a whole, reports: Generally, estimated richness proved larger in naive subsets than it did in memory subsets. Investigators expected sequencing depth to affect clonotype sharing among donors.

This chain connects TRBV6-5 to TRBJ2-5, with TRBD1 matching over 10 bases. This sequence was found in a man younger than 30 in good health. Some clones in this sample may be carry-over from other donors' samples. The material sequenced was naive CD4+ T cells from PBMCs. The subset was: CD45RA+ positively selected. The CDR3 DNA sequence: TGTGCCAGCACATACAGGGACAGGGGGACCCAGTACTTC. As protein: CASTYRDRGTQYF.